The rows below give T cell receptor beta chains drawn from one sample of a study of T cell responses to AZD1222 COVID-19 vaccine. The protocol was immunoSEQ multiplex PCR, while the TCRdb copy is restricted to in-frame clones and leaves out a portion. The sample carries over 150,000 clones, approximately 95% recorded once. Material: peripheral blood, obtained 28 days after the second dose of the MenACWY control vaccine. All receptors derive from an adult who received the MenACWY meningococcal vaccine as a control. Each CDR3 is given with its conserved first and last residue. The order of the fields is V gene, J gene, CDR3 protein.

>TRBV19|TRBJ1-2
CASSIYGQPNYGYTF
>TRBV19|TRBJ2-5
CASSWSADYQETQYF
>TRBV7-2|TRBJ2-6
CASSILERMSSGANVLTF
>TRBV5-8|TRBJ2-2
CASGARETGELFF
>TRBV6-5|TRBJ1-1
CACLVRTNGRTEAFF
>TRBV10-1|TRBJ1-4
CASSVKRKLFF
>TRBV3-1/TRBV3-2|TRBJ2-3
CASRLTGTDTQYF
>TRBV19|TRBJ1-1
CASFMNTEAFF
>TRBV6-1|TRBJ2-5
CASSGWTSGGIETQYF
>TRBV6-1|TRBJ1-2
CASSDPRGYTF
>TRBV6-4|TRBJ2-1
CASSGVSYNEQFF
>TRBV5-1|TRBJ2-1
CASSPTGLLSYNEQFF
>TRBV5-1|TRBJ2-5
CASSLGLAGVETQYF
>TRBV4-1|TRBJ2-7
CASSQLGDRVYEQYF
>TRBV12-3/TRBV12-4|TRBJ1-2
CASSPAEAYGYTF
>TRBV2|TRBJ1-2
CASSDTHWTGASQGYTF
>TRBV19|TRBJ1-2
CASSMTGANYGYTF
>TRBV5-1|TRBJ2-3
CASSGGDVGDTQYF
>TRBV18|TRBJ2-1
CASSPAGGNSYNEQFF
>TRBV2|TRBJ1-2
CASSELPTPYGYTF
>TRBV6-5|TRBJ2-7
CASSRGTGATEQYF
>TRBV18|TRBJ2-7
CASSPTGETGDRSYEQYF
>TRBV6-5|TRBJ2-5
CASSSQGRDGETQYF
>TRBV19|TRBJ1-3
CASSSGLVGTIYF
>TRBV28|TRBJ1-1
CASSPGRSNTEAFF
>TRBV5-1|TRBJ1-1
CASSFWAGDTEAFF
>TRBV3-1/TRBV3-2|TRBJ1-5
CASSQWQNQPQHF
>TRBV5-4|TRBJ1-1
CASSSQDRPNTEAFF
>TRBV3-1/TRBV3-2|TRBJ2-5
CASSPMTSGQETQYF
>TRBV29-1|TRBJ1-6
CSVPGQGDSPLHF
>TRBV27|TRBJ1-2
CASSLNGWSVSGYTF
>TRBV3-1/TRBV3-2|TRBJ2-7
CASSQGYEQYF
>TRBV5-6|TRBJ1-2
CASSLETQSYGYTF
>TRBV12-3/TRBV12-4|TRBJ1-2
CASSRGPAGYTF
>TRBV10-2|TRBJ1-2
CASSEFRGSNDGYTF
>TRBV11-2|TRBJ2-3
CARGRPPDTQYF
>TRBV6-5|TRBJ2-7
CASRTPGLPYEQYF
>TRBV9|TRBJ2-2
CASSVVGQNTGELFF
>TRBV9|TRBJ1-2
CASSANGDYGYTF
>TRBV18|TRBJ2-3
CASSPGPTDTQYF
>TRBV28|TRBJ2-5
CASTPDRHTVMAQYF
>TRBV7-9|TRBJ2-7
CASSLTGTKQYF
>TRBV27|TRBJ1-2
CASSLNRGNNGYTF
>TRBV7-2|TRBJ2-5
CASSLAFRAGRQTQYF
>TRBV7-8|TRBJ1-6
CASSSRWGNSPLHF
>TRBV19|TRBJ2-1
CASLLGGAGDEQFF
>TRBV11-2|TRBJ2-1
CASGQGLQRGPLEQFF
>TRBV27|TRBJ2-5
CASSRGLAAQETQYF
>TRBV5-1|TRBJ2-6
CASSHSGSGANVLTF
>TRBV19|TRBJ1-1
CASSIRVNTEAFF